Following are 8 T cell receptor beta chains from one sample sequenced in a study of blood T cell repertoires in COVID-19. Assay: immunoSEQ multiplex PCR; the TCRdb copy retains only in-frame clones and omits some. This repertoire shows about 270,000 clones, 80% to 85% found once; its top ten account for about 3.2%. The specimen was peripheral blood. The receptors here all came from a woman aged 60-75 years with active or convalescent COVID-19.

The chain recombines TRBV7-8 with TRBJ2-1, with 8 bases lining up with TRBD2. There are 15 residues in the CDR3. Germline V lookup: CDR1 SGHVS, CDR2 FQNEAQ. Trimming cost V 5 bases and J 2 bases; bases outside gene matches: 5. CDR3 protein: CASSLSGGAYNEQFF. In DNA, the CDR3 is TGTGCCAGCAGCCTCAGCGGGGGAGCCTACAATGAGCAGTTCTTC.

V and J are TRBV2 and TRBJ2-3, with TRBD2 identical over 10 bases. Per germline, CDR1 SNHLY and CDR2 FYNNEI. Germline trimming cut 6 bases from V and 2 bases from J; bases unmatched to any gene: 8. The CDR3 covers 16 residues. The CDR3 is CASSDDSGGTTDTQYF. The CDR3 nucleotides are TGTGCCAGCAGCGACGATAGCGGGGGGACCACAGATACGCAGTATTTT.

The chain carries TRBV7-3 and TRBJ2-1; 8 nucleotides match TRBD2. The CDR3 spans 15 residues. Germline V gene data show CDR1 as SGHTA and CDR2 as FQGTGA. Trimming removed 4 bases from V and 10 bases from J; junction bases left unmatched: 12. The CDR3 sequence: CASSSSGGAYGEQFF. The CDR3 coding sequence is TGTGCCAGCAGCTCGAGCGGGGGTGCCTACGGGGAGCAGTTCTTC.

This clone was counted only a few times. The genes are TRBV30 and TRBJ1-6; no definite D call. The V gene lost 3 bases and the J gene lost 10 bases, with 10 bases spanning the gap. The germline V gene has CDR1 GTSNPN and CDR2 SVGIG (reference sequence). The CDR3 sequence is 12 residues long. The CDR3 sequence: CAWSDTLSPLHF. In DNA, the CDR3 is TGTGCCTGGAGCGACACGCTATCACCCCTCCACTTT.

The CDR3: CASSFGGDLQTQYF. The CDR3 DNA reads TGTGCCAGCAGCTTTGGAGGGGATTTGCAGACCCAGTACTTC. The chain has TRBV5-5 and TRBJ2-5, with a possible D match to TRBD2 (6 bases). CDR3 length: 14 residues. In germline, CDR1 is SGHKS, CDR2 YYEKEE (reference sequence). The V gene lost 2 bases and the J gene lost 6 bases, with 14 bases spanning the gap.

The rearrangement uses TRBV28 and TRBJ1-6; 8 bases match TRBD1. The CDR3 sequence is 15 residues long. Germline CDR1 is MDHEN and CDR2 is SYDVKM. V trimming: 2 bases; J trimming: 7 bases; junction bases outside the gene matches: 4. In nucleotides, the CDR3 is TGTGCCAGCAGTTTAGGGACAGGCTCAAATTCACCCCTCCACTTT. Protein sequence: CASSLGTGSNSPLHF.

This clone was counted a single time. The chain joins TRBV12-3 or TRBV12-4 to TRBJ1-5; no definite D call. The V end was cut by 5 bases, the J end by 6 bases, with 11 bases between. There are 13 residues in the CDR3. This CDR3 is CASSPSVSQPQHF. DNA for the CDR3: TGTGCCAGCAGTCCCTCGGTAAGTCAGCCCCAGCATTTT.

This clone was picked up a small number of times. V and J are TRBV5-4 and TRBJ2-7; a weak D match, TRBD2 (7 bases). The V end was cut by 4 bases, the J end by 5 bases, with 16 bases between. There are 14 residues in the CDR3. CDR1 and CDR2 (germline): SGHNT, YYREEE (reference sequence). The CDR3 region is CASSPSGGFHEQYF. The DNA of the CDR3 is TGTGCCAGCAGCCCCTCGGGGGGCTTTCACGAGCAGTACTTC.